What follows describes a single T cell receptor beta chain. Its antigen is undetermined. This entry belongs to a study of cytomegalovirus exposure and HLA in healthy donors. Points from the study as a whole: A further, later analysis showed that HLA-associated TCR beta chains (compared with equally common others) were more clonally expanded. One later analysis reportedly identified an Asian-associated ancestry cluster that showed fewer N-insertions than the approximately 670-donor mean. TCR beta chains numbering some 160 were designated cytomegalovirus-associated. A later analysis revealed that TCR association rates differed between HLA loci, peaking at DRB1 and bottoming out at HLA-C.

Primers included in the PCR were 60 Vbeta and 13 Jbeta primers. Assay used: immunoSEQ multiplex PCR; TCRdb lists only in-frame clones, some missing. This repertoire comprises some 120,000 clones; its ten largest clones make up roughly 6.6%. V dropped 1 base and J dropped 0 bases, with 7 bases sitting between them. The CDR3 is 14 residues long. Looked up from germline, CDR1 is MNHNS and CDR2 is SASEGT. This receptor was obtained from a man in his forties in good health and CMV-seropositive. Source material: PBMCs. The chain is built from TRBV6-1 and TRBJ2-7, with a possible D match to TRBD1 (5 bases). The CDR3 is CASSEGGSSYEQYF. DNA of the CDR3: TGTGCCAGCAGTGAAGGGGGCAGCTCCTACGAGCAGTACTTC.